This is a list of T cell receptor beta chains from one sample in a study of PD-L1 blockade in urothelial cancer. Libraries were prepared by immunoSEQ multiplex PCR; TCRdb keeps only in-frame clonotypes and omits some of them. The data show about 76,000 clones, around 93% seen once. Sequencing used PBMCs, obtained around atezolizumab (anti-PD-L1) treatment. The receptor source for this set is a woman aged 80 or older with urothelial cancer. The CDR3 runs from the conserved cysteine through the conserved F or W. Fields, in order: D gene, J gene, V gene, clone size, CDR3 DNA, CDR3 protein. D genes are given only for firm matches. Size tells how often a clone was seen (once, few, many) or the class of an expanded clone, and some rows leave it out.

TRBD2 TRBJ2-1 TRBV5-1 . TGCGCCAGCCAACCTAGCGGCACCTCCTACAATGAGCAGTTCTTC CASQPSGTSYNEQFF
TRBD2 TRBJ2-1 TRBV14 . TGTGCCAGCAGCCAGAAAAGCGGGGGGGTACTCTACAATGAGCAGTTCTTC CASSQKSGGVLYNEQFF
. TRBJ2-7 TRBV11-2 . TGTGCCAGCAGCTTTGGGGAGGTTACCTACGAGCAGTACTTC CASSFGEVTYEQYF
. TRBJ2-7 TRBV7-9 . TGTGCCAGCAGCTTCAAATCAACAGGGATTGGTTACGAGCAGTACTTC CASSFKSTGIGYEQYF
. TRBJ2-5 TRBV30 once TGTGCCTGGAGGGGCCCCCTAAGACAAGAGACCCAGTACTTC CAWRGPLRQETQYF
. TRBJ1-5 TRBV27 . TGTGCCAGCAGTTTATCGGAGGGGTATGTGACTCAGCCCCAGCATTTT CASSLSEGYVTQPQHF
. TRBJ1-4 TRBV7-8 . TGTGCCAGCAGCTTAGTCTTCCGGGGGAGGCATGAAAAACTGTTTTTT CASSLVFRGRHEKLFF
. TRBJ2-1 TRBV5-1 . TGCGCCAGCAGCTTGGGACAGAACTACAATGAGCAGTTCTTC CASSLGQNYNEQFF
TRBD1 TRBJ1-4 TRBV25-1 . TGTGCCAGCAGCGACAGGGGGCGGTCTAATGAAAAACTGTTTTTT CASSDRGRSNEKLFF
TRBD2 TRBJ2-1 TRBV2 . TGTGCCAGCAGACCTACTAGCGGGATGTACAATGAGCAGTTCTTC CASRPTSGMYNEQFF
. TRBJ2-5 TRBV5-1 once TGCGCCAGCAGCTTGGCCGGGACTCAAGAGACCCAGTACTTC CASSLAGTQETQYF
TRBD2 TRBJ2-2 TRBV11-1 . TGTGCCAGCAGCTTAGGGGGACTAGCGTCCGGGGAGCTGTTTTTT CASSLGGLASGELFF
TRBD1 TRBJ1-3 TRBV11-2 . TGTGCCAGCAGCCCACAGGGGTTTGGAAACACCATATATTTT CASSPQGFGNTIYF
TRBD2 TRBJ2-5 TRBV27 . TGTGCCAGCAGGATTCGAGCGGGAGTGGTAGAGACCCAGTACTTC CASRIRAGVVETQYF
TRBD1 TRBJ2-7 TRBV9 . TGTGCCAGCAGCTTAGAGCCAGGGGGCGGCTCGAGCTCCTACGAGCAGTACTTC CASSLEPGGGSSSYEQYF
. TRBJ2-2 TRBV28 . TGTGCCAGCATCCCCGCACAGGGTTCAGAGAACACCGGGGAGCTGTTTTTT CASIPAQGSENTGELFF
TRBD2 TRBJ2-3 TRBV28 . TGTGCCAGCAGTCCGACTAGCGGGGCTAGCACAGATACGCAGTATTTT CASSPTSGASTDTQYF
TRBD2 TRBJ2-4 TRBV18 . TGTGCCAGCTCATCGGGACTAGCGGGAGTAGGCATTCAGTACTTC CASSSGLAGVGIQYF
. TRBJ2-6 TRBV6-1 . TGTGCCAGCAGTGAAACAGCCCAAGAACCCTGGGCCAACGTCCTGACTTTC CASSETAQEPWANVLTF
TRBD2 TRBJ2-1 TRBV11-2 . TGTGCCAGCAGGCCTAGCGGGAGGGCCGGGAATGAGCAGTTCTTC CASRPSGRAGNEQFF
. TRBJ2-5 TRBV10-3 . TGTGCCATCAGCTTGACAGTCCAAGAGACCCAGTACTTC CAISLTVQETQYF
TRBD1 TRBJ1-1 TRBV6-4 . TGTGCCAGCAGAGGACAGGGGGAAACTGAAGCTTTCTTT CASRGQGETEAFF
TRBD2 TRBJ2-1 TRBV30 . TGTGCCTGGCAACGGACTAGCGGGTCCAATGAGCAGTTCTTC CAWQRTSGSNEQFF
TRBD2 TRBJ2-1 TRBV5-1 . TGCGCCAGCAGTCGAGGTCCCCCCGGGACTACCTCATTTACTCCCACCTACAATGAGCAGTTCTTC CASSRGPPGTTSFTPTYNEQFF
. TRBJ1-2 TRBV5-1 . TGCGCCAGCAGCTTGGGTGAAAGCCCCTATGGCTACACCTTC CASSLGESPYGYTF
. TRBJ2-7 TRBV2 once TGTGCCAGCTGCCAGTCCTACGAGCAGTACTTC CASCQSYEQYF
TRBD2 TRBJ2-5 TRBV2 . TGTGCCAGCAGTGAAGCCGCTGGACTCGGCGGGGGAAAGACCCAGTACTTC CASSEAAGLGGGKTQYF
TRBD1 TRBJ2-1 TRBV11-3 . TGTGCCAGCAGCTTAGATGGACAGGGGTCCTACAATGAGCAGTTCTTC CASSLDGQGSYNEQFF
. TRBJ1-5 TRBV19 . TGTGCCAGTAGTTCCCGTAAAGCGACCTCCTGGGCCCAGCATTTT CASSSRKATSWAQHF
TRBD1 TRBJ2-7 TRBV15 . TGTGCCACCAGCAGAGATAAGGGGGCGCAGGGGTACGAGCAGTACTTC CATSRDKGAQGYEQYF
. TRBJ1-5 TRBV5-1 many TGCGCCAGCAGCTTGGAGGGGGATCGGCCCCAGCATTTT CASSLEGDRPQHF
. TRBJ1-2 TRBV18 . TGTGCCAGCTCTCAACAGTTTATGGATGGCTACACCTTC CASSQQFMDGYTF
. TRBJ2-1 TRBV7-9 once TGTGCCAGCAGCTCCAAGGGGCCTGCCTACAATGAGCAGTTCTTC CASSSKGPAYNEQFF
. TRBJ1-3 TRBV30 . TGTGCCTGGGCAGGAGGCACTGGAAACACCATATATTTT CAWAGGTGNTIYF
TRBD2 TRBJ2-1 TRBV28 . TGTGCCAGCAGTTTCCTCCTAGCGGGGGCTCGGGATGAGCAGTTCTTC CASSFLLAGARDEQFF
TRBD1 TRBJ2-5 TRBV28 . TGTGCCAGTAGGGACAGGGGGAGTCAGTGGACCCAGTACTTC CASRDRGSQWTQYF
TRBD1 TRBJ1-2 TRBV28 . TGTGCCAGCAGTTTTCCCCCCGGACAGGGAGGATACACCTTC CASSFPPGQGGYTF
TRBD1 TRBJ2-1 TRBV5-1 . TGCGCCAGCAGCACGGACAGGGGGCGGAATGAGCAGTTCTTC CASSTDRGRNEQFF
TRBD1 TRBJ1-2 TRBV11-3 . TGTGCCAGCAGCTCAGGACAGGGAGCCTATCCTAACTATGGCTACACCTTC CASSSGQGAYPNYGYTF
. TRBJ1-1 TRBV5-1 . TGCGCCAGCAGCTTGGTGGGGGGGTCTGAAGCTTTCTTT CASSLVGGSEAFF
TRBD1 TRBJ1-2 TRBV5-6 . TGTGCCAGCAGCTCCGGGACAGGGTACTATGGCTACACCTTC CASSSGTGYYGYTF
. TRBJ1-2 TRBV27 . TGTGCCAGCAGTTACTCTCAGGGTCGGGGCTACACCTTC CASSYSQGRGYTF
TRBD2 TRBJ2-3 TRBV2 . TGTGCCAGCAGTGTAGCGGGAGGAAGCACAGATACGCAGTATTTT CASSVAGGSTDTQYF
TRBD2 TRBJ2-1 TRBV5-1 . TGCGCCAGCAGCTTGAGGAGCGGGAGTGTCAATGAGCAGTTCTTC CASSLRSGSVNEQFF
. TRBJ2-3 TRBV19 . TGTGCCAGTAGTCCACTCATCCCGCAGGCAGATACGCAGTATTTT CASSPLIPQADTQYF
. TRBJ2-1 TRBV5-1 once TGCGCCAGCAGCCTGCAGACAGGATACAATGAGCAGTTCTTC CASSLQTGYNEQFF
TRBD1 TRBJ1-3 TRBV9 . TGTGCCAGCAGCCAAGAAGACAGGGGTGGAGGAAACACCATATATTTT CASSQEDRGGGNTIYF
TRBD1 TRBJ2-5 TRBV5-8 . TGTGCCAGCAGCCGGACAGGGGGCGGGGGCCAGTACTTC CASSRTGGGGQYF
TRBD1 TRBJ1-1 TRBV2 . TGTGCCAGCAGAGAGACAGGGCCAAACACTGAAGCTTTCTTT CASRETGPNTEAFF
TRBD2 TRBJ2-1 TRBV5-1 . TGCGCCAGCAGCGCTTTAGCGGGAGATTATACGGGGGAGCAGTTCTTC CASSALAGDYTGEQFF
. TRBJ1-5 TRBV30 . TGTGCCTCAAGCGATAGCAATCAGCCCCAGCATTTT CASSDSNQPQHF
. TRBJ2-7 TRBV18 . TGTGCCAGCTCACCACTAAGAGGGGGCGAGCAGTACTTC CASSPLRGGEQYF
TRBD2 TRBJ2-1 TRBV30 once TGTGCCCGATCGAGCAGCGGGAGAGGTGAGCAGTTCTTC CARSSSGRGEQFF
. TRBJ1-4 TRBV7-8 . TGTGCCAGCAGCCCGGGGGGTGCGACTAATGAAAAACTGTTTTTT CASSPGGATNEKLFF
. TRBJ1-1 TRBV5-5 . TGTGCCAGCAGCCCAGAGAGGACTGAAGCTTTCTTT CASSPERTEAFF
. TRBJ1-5 TRBV6-1 . TGTGCCAGCAGTGAGGTGGGAGTCAATCAGCCCCAGCATTTT CASSEVGVNQPQHF
. TRBJ1-2 TRBV30 once TGTGCCTGGAGTGTACGAACAGGGACCTTGTTAAATGGCTACACCTTC CAWSVRTGTLLNGYTF
TRBD2 TRBJ2-2 TRBV7-3 . TGTGCCAGCAGCCAGGGACTACACACCGGGGAGCTGTTTTTT CASSQGLHTGELFF
. TRBJ2-6 TRBV11-2 once TGTGCCAGCAGCTTAGAGGCCTGGTCTGGGGCCAACGTCCTGACTTTC CASSLEAWSGANVLTF